The entry below describes one T cell receptor beta chain. Its antigen remains unidentified. This entry comes from a study of cytomegalovirus exposure and HLA in healthy donors. Researchers ran the PCR with 60 Vbeta and 13 Jbeta primers. Original handling: Roughly 73 million unique TCR beta chains, roughly 11 million of them shared, were counted by a later analysis. Clones were read by immunoSEQ multiplex PCR, and TCRdb kept only the in-frame ones, dropping some. The V and J calls and clone size are taken from that table; D and trimming were inferred from the DNA. The sample has 84,000 or so clones; roughly 73% are singletons. V shed 3 bases, J shed 7 bases, and the junction held 2 bases outside the gene matches. Germline values: CDR1 SGDLS, CDR2 YYNGEE. This CDR3 spans 12 amino acids. The study, taken as a whole, reports: A later examination showed that TCR association rates differed by HLA locus, with DRB1 most and HLA-C fewest. Cytomegalovirus-associated status was assigned to 164 TCR beta chains. In most subjects, TCR beta sequences reportedly gave accurate predictions of HLA-A and HLA-B alleles.

The chain joins TRBV9 to TRBJ2-7; 9 nucleotides match TRBD1. This receptor was taken from a boy between 10 and 17 years old in good health and CMV-seronegative. The sequenced material came from PBMCs. The CDR3 region is CASSGDRGEQYF. The DNA for the CDR3 is TGTGCCAGCAGCGGCGACAGGGGGGAGCAGTACTTC.